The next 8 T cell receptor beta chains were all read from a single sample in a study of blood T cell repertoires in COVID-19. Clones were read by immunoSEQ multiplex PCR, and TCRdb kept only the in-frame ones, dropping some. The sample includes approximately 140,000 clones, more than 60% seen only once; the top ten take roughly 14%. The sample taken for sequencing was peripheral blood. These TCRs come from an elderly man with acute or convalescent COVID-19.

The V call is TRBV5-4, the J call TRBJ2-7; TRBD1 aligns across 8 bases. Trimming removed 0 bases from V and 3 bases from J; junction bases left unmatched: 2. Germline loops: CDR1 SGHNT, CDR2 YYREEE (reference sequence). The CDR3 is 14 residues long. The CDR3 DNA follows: TGTGCCAGCAGCTTGGGACAGGGGTTCTACGAGCAGTACTTC. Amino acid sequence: CASSLGQGFYEQYF.

This CDR3 reads CASSSASLAGFVLDTDTQYF. The CDR3 DNA reads TGTGCCAGCAGCTCAGCCAGCCTAGCGGGTTTCGTTCTAGACACAGATACGCAGTATTTT. The chain links TRBV7-2 to TRBJ2-3, with TRBD2 matching 8 bases. The CDR3 has 20 amino acids. Germline assignment: CDR1 SGHTA and CDR2 FQGNSA. Trimming cost V 4 bases and J 2 bases; bases outside gene matches: 20.

CDR3 region: CASSPQGTRLSDEQYF. In DNA form, the CDR3 reads TGTGCCAGCAGCCCCCAGGGGACAAGGCTATCGGACGAGCAGTACTTC. This chain links TRBV7-2 with TRBJ2-7, with a possible D match to TRBD1 (6 bases). From germline, CDR1 is SGHTA and CDR2 FQGNSA. The V gene lost 5 bases and the J gene lost 5 bases, with 22 bases spanning the gap. There are 16 residues in the CDR3.

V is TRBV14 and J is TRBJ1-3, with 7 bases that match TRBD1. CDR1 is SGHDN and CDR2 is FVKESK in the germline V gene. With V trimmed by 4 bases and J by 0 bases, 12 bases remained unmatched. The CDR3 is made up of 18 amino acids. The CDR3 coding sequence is TGTGCCAGCAGCCCAGGGGGACAGCTACCTTTCTCTGGAAACACCATATATTTT. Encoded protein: CASSPGGQLPFSGNTIYF.

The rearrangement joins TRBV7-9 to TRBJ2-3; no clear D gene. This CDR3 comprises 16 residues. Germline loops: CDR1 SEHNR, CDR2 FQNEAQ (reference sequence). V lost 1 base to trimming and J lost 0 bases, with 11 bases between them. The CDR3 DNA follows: TGTGCCAGCAGCTTAGGGCTTTCCTTGAGCACAGATACGCAGTATTTT. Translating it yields CASSLGLSLSTDTQYF.

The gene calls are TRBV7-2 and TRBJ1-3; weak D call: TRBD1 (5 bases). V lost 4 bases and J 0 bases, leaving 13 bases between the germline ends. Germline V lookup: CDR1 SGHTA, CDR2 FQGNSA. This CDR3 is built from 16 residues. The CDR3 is CASSWGPTFSGNTIYF. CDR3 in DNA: TGTGCCAGCAGCTGGGGCCCTACGTTCTCTGGAAACACCATATATTTT.

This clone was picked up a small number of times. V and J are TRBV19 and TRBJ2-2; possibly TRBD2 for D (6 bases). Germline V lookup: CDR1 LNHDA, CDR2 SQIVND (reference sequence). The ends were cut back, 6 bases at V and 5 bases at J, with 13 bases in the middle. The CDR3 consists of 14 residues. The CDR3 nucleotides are TGTGCCAGTAGCCTTGGGGAGGCGACCGGGGAGCTGTTTTTT. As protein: CASSLGEATGELFF.

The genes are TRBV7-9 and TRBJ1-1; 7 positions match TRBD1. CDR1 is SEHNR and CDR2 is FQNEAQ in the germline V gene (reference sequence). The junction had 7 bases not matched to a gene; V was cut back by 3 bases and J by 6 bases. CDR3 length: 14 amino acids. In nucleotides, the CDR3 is TGTGCCAGCAGCTTCCAGGGGGGCGCGGCTGAAGCTTTCTTT. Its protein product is CASSFQGGAAEAFF. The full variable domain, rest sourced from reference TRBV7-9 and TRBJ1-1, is DTGVSQNPRHKITKRGQNVTFRCDPISEHNRLYWYRQTLGQGPEFLTYFQNEAQLEKSRLLSDRFSAERPKGSFSTLEIQRTEQGDSAMYLCASSFQGGAAEAFFGQGTRLTVV.